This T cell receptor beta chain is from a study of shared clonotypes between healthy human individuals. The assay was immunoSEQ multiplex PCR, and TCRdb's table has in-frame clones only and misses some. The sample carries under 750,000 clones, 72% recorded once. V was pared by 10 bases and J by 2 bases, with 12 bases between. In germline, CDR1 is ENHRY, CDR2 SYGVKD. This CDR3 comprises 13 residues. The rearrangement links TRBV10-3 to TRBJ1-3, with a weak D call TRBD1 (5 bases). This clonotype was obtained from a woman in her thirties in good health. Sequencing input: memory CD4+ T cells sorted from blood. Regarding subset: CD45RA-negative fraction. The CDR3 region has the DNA TGTGCCACTGACAGTTACACTGGAAACACCATATATTTT. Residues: CATDSYTGNTIYF.